Here is one T cell receptor (beta chain) with its context. Profiling relied on immunoSEQ multiplex PCR, and the TCRdb table lists in-frame clones only, not all of them. The table records about 95,000 clones, 85% to 90% of them present only once. This entry belongs to a study of glioma-infiltrating T cells after dendritic cell vaccination. Germline-derived CDR1 and CDR2 are SGHRS and YFSETQ. The J segment lost 4 bases and the V segment lost 0 bases, leaving 6 bases of the junction unmatched. The CDR3 loop spans 15 amino acids. Selection required adequate fresh-frozen tumor tissue plus more than two years' survival data.

The sample consisted of blood, taken before dendritic cell vaccination. The genes are TRBV5-1 and TRBJ2-7, with 8 bases aligning to TRBD2. The source of this sequence is a human donor with glioblastoma. CDR3 nucleotides: TGCGCCAGCAGCTTGGAGGCGGGGGGCGCGTACGAGCAGTACTTC. Translated: CASSLEAGGAYEQYF.